One sample yielded the 20 T cell receptor beta chains listed below, sequenced in a study of blood T cell repertoires in COVID-19. Assay: immunoSEQ multiplex PCR; the TCRdb copy retains only in-frame clones and omits some. The profile shows around 190,000 clones, less than 90% of them singletons. Sequencing was done on a sample of peripheral blood. The receptors shown here come from a man in his 70s with active or convalescent COVID-19.

The chain recombines TRBV21-1 with TRBJ2-4; the table's D call, TRBD2, has no DNA check behind it. TRBV21-1 has pseudogene status. The CDR3 has 15 amino acids. CDR3 in amino acids: CASSKASPEGQTHRF. DNA for the CDR3: TGTGCCAGCAGCAAAGCTTCCCCGGAGGGGCAAACTCATCGCTTC.

V is TRBV18 and J is TRBJ1-1, with 8 bases aligning to TRBD1. J lost 5 bases, V lost 6 bases, and 8 bases had no gene match. Per the germline V gene, CDR1 is KGHSH and CDR2 is LQKENI. The CDR3 runs to 14 residues. CDR3 coding DNA: TGTGCCAGCTCCCGCGGACAGGGAGAGACTGAAGCTTTCTTT. This translates into CASSRGQGETEAFF. The variable domain in full, with the rest retrieved from reference TRBV18 and TRBJ1-1, is NAGVMQNPRHLVRRRGQEARLRCSPMKGHSHVYWYRQLPEEGLKFMVYLQKENIIDESGMPKERFSAEFPKEGPSILRIQQVVRGDSAAYFCASSRGQGETEAFFGQGTRLTVV.

CDR3: CASSLGQGLYGYTF. The CDR3 DNA is TGTGCCAGCAGCCTCGGACAGGGCCTCTATGGCTACACCTTC. The chain employs TRBV27 and TRBJ1-2; TRBD1 agrees at 8 bases. Germline CDR1 MNHEY, CDR2 SMNVEV (reference sequence). This CDR3 comprises 14 residues. The J segment lost 4 bases and the V segment lost 6 bases, leaving 7 bases of the junction unmatched.

The J gene is TRBJ2-1, the V gene TRBV5-1; 11 nucleotides match TRBD2. From germline, CDR1 is SGHRS and CDR2 YFSETQ. The CDR3 spans 16 residues. V lost 4 bases and J lost 0; bases outside the gene matches: 3. CDR3 residues: CASSGGLAGSYNEQFF. CDR3 bases: TGCGCCAGCAGCGGCGGACTAGCGGGCTCCTACAATGAGCAGTTCTTC. Using reference TRBV5-1 and TRBJ2-1 for the parts outside the CDR3, the full variable domain is KAGVTQTPRYLIKTRGQQVTLSCSPISGHRSVSWYQQTPGQGLQFLFEYFSETQRNKGNFPGRFSGRQFSNSRSEMNVSTLELGDSALYLCASSGGLAGSYNEQFFGPGTRLTVL.

This chain joins TRBV5-4 and TRBJ1-3, with unresolved D. V shed 3 bases and J shed 0 bases, with 7 bases lying between them. The CDR3 length is 14 residues. In germline, CDR1 is SGHNT, CDR2 YYREEE (reference sequence). Written as DNA, the CDR3 is TGTGCCAGCAGCTCTACCTACTCTGGAAACACCATATATTTT. This translates into CASSSTYSGNTIYF.

The J gene is TRBJ1-1, the V gene TRBV11-2; tentatively, D is TRBD1 (5 bases). Germline CDR1 is SGHAT and CDR2 is FQNNGV. The CDR3 is 13 amino acids. V was shortened by 4 bases and J by 3 bases, with 9 bases between the two germline ends. The CDR3 loop reads CASSSDRHTEAFF. CDR3 DNA: TGTGCCAGCAGCTCCGACAGACACACTGAAGCTTTCTTT. Drawing the rest from reference TRBV11-2 and TRBJ1-1, the complete variable domain is EAGVAQSPRYKIIEKRQSVAFWCNPISGHATLYWYQQILGQGPKLLIQFQNNGVVDDSQLPKDRFSAERLKGVDSTLKIQPAKLEDSAVYLCASSSDRHTEAFFGQGTRLTVV.

This clone has just a few counts. The V and J genes are TRBV3-1 (or the pseudogene TRBV3-2) and TRBJ1-5; 8 positions match TRBD1. The length of the CDR3 is 15 residues. V was pared by 1 base and J by 7 bases, with 6 bases of the junction left unmatched. Germline values: CDR1 LGHDT, CDR2 YNNKEL (reference sequence). The CDR3 loop is CASSQGDRKIQPQHF. As DNA, the CDR3 is TGTGCCAGCAGCCAAGGGGACAGGAAGATCCAGCCCCAGCATTTT.

V and J are TRBV6-4 and TRBJ2-2, with a weak D call TRBD1 (6 bases). The V end was cut by 3 bases, the J end by 3 bases, with 11 bases between. CDR3 length equals 15 residues. Germline CDR1 and CDR2: MRHNA and SNTAGT. CDR3 region: CASSEGRGDTGELFF. The CDR3 region has the DNA TGTGCCAGCAGTGAGGGCAGGGGAGACACCGGGGAGCTGTTTTTT.

There are a few counts of this clone. The V gene is TRBV15, the J gene TRBJ1-2; 7 nucleotides align to TRBD1. J lost 3 bases, V lost 0 bases, and 1 base had no gene match. The CDR3 contains 14 residues. Germline CDR1 LNHNV, CDR2 YYDKDF (reference sequence). The CDR3 DNA reads TGTGCCACCAGCAGAGATACAGGGGACTATGGCTACACCTTC. Translation: CATSRDTGDYGYTF.

The V and J genes are TRBV28 and TRBJ1-1; 7 nucleotides match TRBD1. CDR1 is MDHEN and CDR2 is SYDVKM in the germline V gene. V dropped 8 bases and J dropped 4; count of bases not matched to a gene: 10. The CDR3 covers 14 residues. The CDR3 loop is CASWPGGFSTEAFF. The CDR3 DNA reads as TGTGCCAGCTGGCCAGGGGGATTTAGCACTGAAGCTTTCTTT.

The chain combines TRBV2 with TRBJ1-4; 10 bases are shared with TRBD1. Per the germline V gene, CDR1 is SNHLY and CDR2 is FYNNEI. The CDR3 extends over 14 amino acids. With 7 bases clipped from V and 7 bases from J, the junction kept 6 bases outside the gene matches. This chain's CDR3 is CASNRQGATEKLFF. Written as DNA, the CDR3 is TGTGCCAGCAATAGACAGGGGGCGACTGAAAAACTGTTTTTT.

V is TRBV21-1 and J is TRBJ2-5; TRBD2 is the table's D call and was not checked against the DNA. TRBV21-1 is a recognized pseudogene. The CDR3 loop spans 15 amino acids. DNA for the CDR3: TGTGCCAGCAGCAGGGAGCCTCCGTACCAAGAGACCCAGTACTTC. This translates into CASSREPPYQETQYF.

This clone was counted only a few times. The J gene is TRBJ1-3, the V gene TRBV9; 7 nucleotides align to TRBD1. The V segment lost 3 bases and the J segment 3 bases; nucleotides outside the gene matches: 9. The CDR3 sequence is 16 residues long. CDR1 and CDR2 (germline): SGDLS, YYNGEE. CDR3 bases: TGTGCCAGCAGCGCGTCACAGGGGTCGGATGGAAACACCATATATTTT. Translated: CASSASQGSDGNTIYF.

The V gene is TRBV5-1, the J gene TRBJ2-2; 8 bases line up with TRBD1. The germline V gene encodes CDR1 SGHRS and CDR2 YFSETQ. This CDR3 is 15 amino acids long. The trim removed 3 bases at V and 1 base at J, leaving 2 bases unmatched. The CDR3 spells CASSSGTGNTGELFF. CDR3 sequence (DNA): TGCGCCAGCAGCTCGGGGACAGGGAACACCGGGGAGCTGTTTTTT.

The rearrangement links TRBV4-3 to TRBJ2-2; 8 bases are shared with TRBD2. CDR1 is LGHNA, CDR2 YSLEER, per germline. Trimming took 5 bases from V and 1 from J; bases not matched to a gene: 12. The CDR3 totals 18 residues. The CDR3 loop reads CASSSVGPGGLNTGELFF. The CDR3 nucleotides are TGCGCCAGCAGCTCAGTGGGGCCGGGGGGGTTGAACACCGGGGAGCTGTTTTTT.

The gene calls are TRBV6-5 and TRBJ1-5; possibly TRBD1 for D (6 bases). CDR3 size: 11 residues. V dropped 6 bases and J dropped 11 bases, with 11 bases sitting between them. Germline CDR1 MNHEY, CDR2 SVGAGI. The CDR3 nucleotides read TGTGCCAGCAGGGGGGCCGTGGCCCAGCATTTT. It specifies CASRGAVAQHF.

The genes are TRBV2 and TRBJ2-7, with D possibly being TRBD2 (6 bases). V lost 4 bases and J 4 bases, leaving 11 bases between the germline ends. The CDR3 spans 13 residues. Germline values: CDR1 SNHLY, CDR2 FYNNEI. The CDR3 region has the DNA TGTGCCAGCAGTGCGGGAGCCGGGTACGAGCAGTACTTC. This translates into CASSAGAGYEQYF.

This CDR3 reads CASSMIGSGQGEGYTF. Written as DNA, the CDR3 is TGTGCCAGTAGTATGATCGGGTCGGGACAGGGAGAGGGCTACACCTTC. The J gene is TRBJ1-2, the V gene TRBV19; 9 positions match TRBD1. The CDR3 totals 16 residues. Trimming cost V 3 bases and J 8 bases; bases outside gene matches: 13. Looked up from germline, CDR1 is LNHDA and CDR2 is SQIVND (reference sequence).

The CDR3 region has the DNA TGTGCCAGCAGCTTAGCGGGCGCAGGGTGGGGAAACACCATATATTTT. Translated, it gives CASSLAGAGWGNTIYF. The chain carries TRBV11-2 and TRBJ1-3; TRBD1 might be the D (5 bases). Trimming removed 1 base from V and 4 bases from J, with 14 bases in between. CDR3 length equals 16 residues. Germline lookup yields CDR1 SGHAT and CDR2 FQNNGV.

The sample holds one count of this clone. This chain uses TRBV6-2 or TRBV6-3 with TRBJ1-5; tentatively, D is TRBD1 (6 bases). Germline lookup yields CDR1 MNHEY and CDR2 SVGEGT. This CDR3 is built from 16 residues. The V gene lost 2 bases and the J gene lost 7 bases, with 18 bases spanning the gap. CDR3 amino acids: CASSYAPRSGEQPQHF. CDR3 DNA sequence: TGTGCCAGCAGTTACGCCCCCCGGTCAGGGGAACAGCCCCAGCATTTT.